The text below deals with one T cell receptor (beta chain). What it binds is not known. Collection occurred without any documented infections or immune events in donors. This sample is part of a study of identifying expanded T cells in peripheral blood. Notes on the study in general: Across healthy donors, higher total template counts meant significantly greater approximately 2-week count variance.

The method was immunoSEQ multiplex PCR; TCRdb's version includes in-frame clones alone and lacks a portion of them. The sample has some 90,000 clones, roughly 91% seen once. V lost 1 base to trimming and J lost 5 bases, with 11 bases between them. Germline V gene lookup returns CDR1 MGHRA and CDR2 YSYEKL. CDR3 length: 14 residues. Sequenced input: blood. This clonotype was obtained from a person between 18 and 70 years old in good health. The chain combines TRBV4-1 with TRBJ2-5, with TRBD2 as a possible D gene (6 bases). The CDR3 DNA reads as TGCGCCAGCAGCCAAGGTACGGGGAGGGAGACCCAGTACTTC. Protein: CASSQGTGRETQYF.